The entry below describes one T cell receptor beta chain. Its recognized antigen is unknown. There are no base qualities to consult, and no much larger clone falls within one base. The source of the sample is a study of cytomegalovirus exposure and HLA in healthy donors (TCRdb year 2017). For the wider study: An earlier analysis of under 600 of the donors reported more than 250 Gb of sequence data and 117 million unique TCR beta sequences from about 179 million T cells. The aim of the study was to test whether cataloging public T cell receptors could identify signatures of past pathogen exposure. Donor age, sex, ethnicity and CMV serostatus were compiled alongside the repertoire data. Rather than using new phenotypic data, the later analysis identified candidate immune exposures from TCR beta sequences and from how often those sequences occurred across donors. Of the approximately 400 genotyped donors, 65% to 90% fell in the genetic ancestry cluster associated with self-reported Caucasian donors. Class I and class II HLA loci were covered by the typing at four-digit resolution. Using immunosequencing, the study profiled T cell repertoires from about 650 subjects and related those repertoires to cytomegalovirus serostatus. The number of typed donors differed by locus: about 629-630 for A, B, C, DRB1 and DQB1; 522 for DQA1; 600 to 610 for DPA1; and approximately 450 for DPB1. In a later genetic analysis, genome-wide SNP genotypes for about three fifths of the 666 donors were used, and that subset was treated as a discovery cohort. Every discovery cohort repertoire had been produced on one sequencing platform. On average, roughly 240,000 unique TCR beta nucleotide sequences were sequenced per donor among roughly 430 genotyped donors of the cohort, with roughly 18% of those sequences being non-productive. Along with the approximately 700-subject first cohort, a separate validation cohort of 120 different subjects was used. In a later analysis, previously published TCR beta repertoires from several hundred donors were re-analyzed and high-resolution HLA genotyping was added so that TCR occurrence patterns could be studied. Several DR-DQ haplotypes were handled as single units for association and clustering because linkage in the cohort was strong. To predict cytomegalovirus infection status, the study combined high-throughput TCR immunosequencing, statistical association of individual TCRs with disease status, and machine learning. In an earlier analysis of over 550 of the donors, high-throughput TCR beta sequencing was used to judge whether each TCR beta V gene segment behaved as functional or pseudogenic. An early release that covered approximately 600 HLA-typed donors contained about 300 gigabases of sequencing data and 85 million to 100 million unique TCR sequences. The paper as a whole reports these results and caveats: According to a later analysis, parvovirus B19, influenza, CMV and Epstein-Barr virus appeared linked to several top co-occurrence clusters. Presence/absence analyses assumed roughly uniform sequencing depth across donors, an assumption that may not hold. According to a later genetic analysis, donors in an Asian-associated ancestry cluster had fewer N-insertions in productive TCRs than the approximately 700-donor mean. According to a later analysis, TCR association rates differed among HLA loci, with DRB1 alleles showing the most associated TCRs and HLA-C alleles showing the fewest. Because counts were too low, seventeen rarely observed V segments, including chromosome 9 orphons, were excluded from the earlier analysis of a few hundred of the donors. Three of the identified cytomegalovirus-associated TCR beta chains were confirmed in vitro to be specific for cytomegalovirus antigens. Most TCR sequences were seen in very few donors, while some public TCRs were found in many individuals. In a later analysis, HLA-associated TCR beta chains showed more clonal expansion and lower generation probabilities than non-associated chains that were equally common. The classifier was reported to diagnose cytomegalovirus status with high specificity and sensitivity in both the original and validation cohorts. Linkage disequilibrium might explain the correlated functional status among segregating V segments, but an unknown experimental factor could not be excluded. Strong co-occurrence of HLA alleles, especially DR and DQ, made assigning TCR associations to individual alleles difficult. According to a later analysis, most CMV-associated TCR beta chains appeared to be HLA-restricted, and the HLA associations seemed to be driven largely by CMV exposure. Specific HLA alleles were associated with roughly 16,000 TCR beta sequences at a false discovery rate of 0.05 in a later analysis. In an earlier analysis of approximately 590 of the donors, most TCR beta V segments appeared in productive rearrangements about 87% or about 30% of the time, broadly matching IMGT annotations. A total of around 150 TCR beta chains were listed by the study as associated with cytomegalovirus. It was suggested by the authors that the approach could potentially be generalized to other disease states and immunological phenotypes. HLA typing was unavailable for some donors at each locus, so association tests used only the typed subset. A cluster of highly shared sequence variants was judged likely to be a technical artifact of the sequencing pipeline. V-gene and J-gene trimming of TCR beta chains was associated with a missense DCLRE1C variant in a later genetic analysis, and the association was replicated in an independent cohort. Only TCR beta chains were sequenced in this cohort, and the absence of alpha or paired-chain data limited detectable features. The only immune exposure information available for the cohort was CMV serostatus. A further reported finding was that TCR beta sequences accurately predicted the HLA-A and HLA-B alleles for most subjects in the first cohort.

The protocol used for the library was the immunoSEQ multiplex PCR assay. For the multiplex PCR, a mixture combining 60 forward primers for TCR Vbeta segments and 13 reverse primers for TCR Jbeta segments was used. Amplification of the CDR3 region of rearranged TCR beta genes was performed with a multiplex PCR assay on genomic DNA. The Illumina HiSeq System was used to sequence the amplified TCR beta libraries as 87-base-pair reads. The paper's data handling went like this. A later analysis tallied around 87 million unique TCR beta chains across the 666 repertoires, and some 10 million of those chains were shared by two or more donors. To remove PCR and sequencing errors, raw reads were error-corrected and collapsed into unique sequences using a nearest-neighbor algorithm that merged closely related sequences. CDR3 sequences were aligned to IMGT reference sequences to assign V, D and J gene segments. For a sequence to be retained, a match of at least six nucleotides to both a V gene segment and a J gene segment was required. Rearrangements were classified as productive when the CDR3 lacked stop codons and remained in frame with V and J, and all other rearrangements were classified as non-productive. Following IMGT convention, CDR3 was defined as the stretch from the second conserved V-encoded cysteine up to the conserved J-encoded phenylalanine. The earlier analysis of about 610 of the donors excluded sequences that lacked an unambiguous match to a single V gene segment. An earlier analysis of 500 to 600 of the donors classified V segments as functional when productive rearrangements were above 56.7% and as segregating when the standard deviation between donors was above 5%. A statistical classification framework was built for diagnosing cytomegalovirus status from the catalog of TCR beta chain sequences. V and J gene assignment, in a later analysis, came from comparing TCR nucleotide sequences with IMGT/GENE-DB human TR gene sequences. In a later analysis, CDR3 sequences and most-parsimonious VDJ recombination scenarios were assigned using the TCRdist pipeline. A later analysis defined each TCR beta chain by its CDR3 amino acid sequence plus V-gene family, and excluded reads lacking a unique V-gene family. A later analysis removed 500 to 600 highly shared, low-generation-probability nucleotide sequences to deal with suspected cross-contamination and a sequencing artifact. In a later analysis, a clonal expansion index was calculated for each public chain from normalized within-repertoire ranks of inferred template counts. Generation probabilities in a later analysis came from a VDJ recombination model fitted to out-of-frame rearrangements, and those results were checked against IGoR. Hypergeometric tests were used in a later analysis to score TCR-TCR, TCR-HLA and TCR-CMV co-occurrence, with a repertoire-size bias correction applied to the TCR pairs. False discovery rates were estimated in a later analysis by permuting HLA or CMV assignments 20 times. In a later analysis, co-occurring TCRs were grouped using DBSCAN, and TCRdist sequence similarity was added for clustering within HLA-allele-positive subsets. Co-occurrence clustering excluded repertoires with fewer than 30,000 or more than 120,000 public chains, plus five with anomalous nucleotide sharing. TCRdb stores this immuneACCESS table with in-frame sequences only. Part of the clones is absent; in the studies checked, under half of the shortfall reflects unresolved V genes, and no reason is known for the rest. The DNA gave D and trimming, while V, J and clone size come from that table. This sample has 87,000 or so clones in its table, and 60% to 75% of those were observed once. About 3.5% of the sample is in the top ten clones.

The cohort was made up of 500 to 850 healthy bone marrow donors. All cohort members were sampled while nominally healthy, although unrecorded immune exposures were likely present. The donor was CMV seronegative and was included in the group of several hundred seronegative cohort members. Every donor gave a peripheral blood sample, and the peripheral blood mononuclear cells from that sample were used for TCR beta sequencing. Genomic DNA extraction from the blood cell samples was performed with the Qiagen DNeasy Blood Extraction Kit. Material: PBMCs. The sequence derives from a man aged 60 to 69 in good health and CMV-seronegative.

The DNA is TGTGCCAGCAGTGCCCCCCAGGTTGGTGAAGCTTTCTTT. The resulting protein is CASSAPQVGEAFF. The receptor chain draws on TRBV28 and TRBJ1-1, with no D gene named confidently. From the cysteine up to the phenylalanine, the CDR3 has a length of 13 residues. CDR3 DNA only is kept here, 39 bases in frame from base 1. V gives up 5 bases and J gives up 7 bases, and the segment between their germline ends measures 14 bases. Based on the germline V gene, the CDR1 and CDR2 sequences are MDHEN and SYDVKM.